A selection of T cell receptor beta chains follows, all from one sample in a study of technical replicates of blood from several donors. Sequencing used immunoSEQ multiplex PCR; TCRdb keeps in-frame clones, though not all of them. The table includes tens of thousands of clones, 90% to 95% detected once. The sequenced sample was PBMCs. The receptors derive from a human donor in good health. Some clones in this sample may be carry-over from other donors' samples. Both conserved end residues are part of each CDR3. D genes are given only for firm matches. The listing skips clone size in some rows; elsewhere it reads once, few, many or a size class.

D,J,V,size,CDR3,DNA
NA,TRBJ2-2,TRBV10-3,NA,CAISPDRLVPGELFF,TGTGCCATCAGTCCGGATCGACTAGTCCCCGGGGAGCTGTTTTTT
TRBD1,TRBJ2-2,TRBV7-3,NA,CASSLYGQGGGELFF,TGTGCCAGCAGCCTCTACGGACAGGGGGGCGGGGAGCTGTTTTTT
NA,TRBJ2-7,TRBV7-2,once,CASSLSSASPHEQYF,TGTGCCAGCAGCTTAAGTAGCGCTAGCCCCCACGAGCAGTACTTC
TRBD1,TRBJ2-7,TRBV2,NA,CASSTTGTGGFHEQYF,TGTGCCAGCAGTACAACCGGGACAGGGGGCTTCCACGAGCAGTACTTC
TRBD1,TRBJ1-2,TRBV5-4,NA,CASSLPNRGQGYTF,TGTGCCAGCAGCTTGCCTAACAGGGGGCAGGGCTACACCTTC
NA,TRBJ2-7,TRBV30,NA,CAWSLSYEQYF,TGTGCCTGGAGCCTCTCCTACGAGCAGTACTTC
NA,TRBJ2-7,TRBV7-2,NA,CASSFRTEAYEQYF,TGTGCCAGCAGTTTTAGGACAGAGGCATACGAGCAGTACTTC
NA,TRBJ1-5,TRBV2,few,CASSEMGSWAQPQHF,TGTGCCAGCAGTGAGATGGGGAGTTGGGCTCAGCCCCAGCATTTT
NA,TRBJ2-1,TRBV11-3,few,CASSLDLNEQFF,TGTGCCAGCAGCTTAGATCTGAATGAGCAGTTCTTC
TRBD1,TRBJ1-5,TRBV10-1,NA,CASSLDRAGQPQHF,TGCGCCAGCAGTCTGGACAGGGCGGGTCAGCCCCAGCATTTT
NA,TRBJ2-3,TRBV5-4,NA,CASSFAGYSTDTQYF,TGTGCCAGCAGCTTTGCGGGGTATAGCACAGATACGCAGTATTTT
NA,TRBJ2-5,TRBV11-2,NA,CASSLIPGHQETQYF,TGTGCCAGCAGCTTAATCCCAGGCCATCAAGAGACCCAGTACTTC
NA,TRBJ1-5,TRBV5-1,NA,CASSLGQSQPQHF,TGCGCCAGCAGCTTGGGACAGTCTCAGCCCCAGCATTTT
NA,TRBJ1-2,TRBV2,NA,CASGGRDYGYTF,TGTGCCAGTGGTGGCAGGGACTATGGCTACACCTTC
NA,TRBJ2-5,TRBV12-5,NA,CASGLAPWGEETQYF,TGTGCTAGTGGTTTGGCGCCCTGGGGGGAAGAGACCCAGTACTTC
NA,TRBJ2-7,TRBV19,few,CASSMGTNEQYF,TGTGCCAGTAGTATGGGGACAAACGAGCAGTACTTC
NA,TRBJ2-6,TRBV7-2,NA,CASSSTRRAGANVLTF,TGTGCCAGCAGCTCCACGCGCAGGGCTGGGGCCAACGTCCTGACTTTC
NA,TRBJ2-7,TRBV6-6,NA,CASSYSGGDKGYEQYF,TGTGCCAGCAGTTACTCGGGAGGAGACAAAGGCTACGAGCAGTACTTC
NA,TRBJ2-1,TRBV5-1,few,CASSSAGGYNEQFF,TGCGCCAGCAGCTCCGCGGGTGGTTACAATGAGCAGTTCTTC
TRBD1,TRBJ1-1,TRBV5-6,NA,CASSATGGANTEAFF,TGTGCCAGCAGCGCGACAGGGGGGGCCAACACTGAAGCTTTCTTT
NA,TRBJ1-2,TRBV7-9,NA,CASSLGQLNNYGYTF,TGTGCCAGCAGCTTAGGACAGCTTAATAACTATGGCTACACCTTC
NA,TRBJ1-1,TRBV5-6,NA,CASSLGTVNTEAFF,TGTGCCAGCAGCTTGGGGACAGTGAACACTGAAGCTTTCTTT
TRBD1,TRBJ2-2,TRBV6-5,once,CASSTRTGLTGELFF,TGTGCCAGCAGTACCCGGACAGGGTTGACCGGGGAGCTGTTTTTT
TRBD1,TRBJ1-2,TRBV18,NA,CASSPDRDGGYTF,TGTGCCAGCTCACCCGACAGGGATGGCGGCTACACCTTC
TRBD1,TRBJ2-7,TRBV6-6,once,CASSTGQGGHEQYF,TGTGCCAGCAGCACCGGACAGGGTGGGCACGAGCAGTACTTC
TRBD1,TRBJ2-3,TRBV6-4,few,CASSTGEGADTQYF,TGTGCCAGCTCTACAGGGGAAGGTGCAGATACGCAGTATTTT
NA,TRBJ1-1,TRBV10-3,NA,CAISEGTGIEAFF,TGTGCCATCAGTGAGGGCACAGGGATTGAAGCTTTCTTT
TRBD2,TRBJ2-1,TRBV2,NA,CASSETSGINNEQFF,TGTGCCAGCAGTGAGACTAGCGGGATAAACAATGAGCAGTTCTTC
NA,TRBJ2-2,TRBV7-9,NA,CASSSGTSTGELFF,TGTGCCAGCAGCTCCGGGACATCCACCGGGGAGCTGTTTTTT
NA,TRBJ1-2,TRBV30,NA,CAWSVGPHGGGYTF,TGTGCCTGGAGTGTGGGCCCCCATGGTGGAGGCTACACCTTC
TRBD1,TRBJ2-5,TRBV29-1,NA,CSVEDKGQGVVRYF,TGCAGCGTTGAAGATAAGGGACAGGGGGTTGTTCGGTACTTC
TRBD2,TRBJ2-1,TRBV27,NA,CASSKRTSPFDEQFF,TGTGCCAGCAGTAAAAGGACTAGTCCCTTCGATGAGCAGTTCTTC
NA,TRBJ2-4,TRBV5-6,NA,CASSQAGSGSNIQYF,TGTGCCAGCAGCCAGGCAGGTAGCGGTTCAAACATTCAGTACTTC
NA,TRBJ1-2,TRBV13,NA,CASSRDYGYTF,TGTGCCAGCAGTCGTGACTATGGCTACACCTTC
TRBD1,TRBJ2-5,TRBV28,NA,CASTRDRGLETQYF,TGTGCCAGCACCAGGGACAGGGGGCTAGAGACCCAGTACTTC
NA,TRBJ2-3,TRBV7-8,NA,CASSLSGGRGTDTQYF,TGTGCCAGCAGCTTAAGCGGCGGTCGTGGCACAGATACGCAGTATTTT
TRBD2,TRBJ2-7,TRBV7-9,NA,CASSSGLAGEDEQYF,TGTGCCAGCAGCTCCGGACTAGCGGGAGAGGACGAGCAGTACTTC
TRBD2,TRBJ2-7,TRBV11-2,once,CASSLAGPTSGSYEQYF,TGTGCCAGCAGCTTAGCAGGCCCGACTAGCGGGAGTTACGAGCAGTACTTC
NA,TRBJ1-2,TRBV27,NA,CASSLVQGNYGYTF,TGTGCCAGCAGTTTAGTGCAGGGAAACTATGGCTACACCTTC
NA,TRBJ2-7,TRBV7-6,NA,CASSPGYQGPYEQYF,TGTGCCAGCAGCCCAGGGTACCAGGGGCCCTACGAGCAGTACTTC
TRBD1,TRBJ2-7,TRBV5-1,NA,CASKLHRDSPTYEQYF,TGCGCCAGCAAACTCCACAGGGACAGCCCAACCTACGAGCAGTACTTC
TRBD1,TRBJ1-2,TRBV5-4,NA,CASSLDIEGAGYTF,TGTGCCAGCAGCTTGGATATTGAGGGGGCTGGCTACACCTTC
NA,TRBJ2-2,TRBV30,NA,CAWSVYGGGTGELFF,TGTGCCTGGAGTGTGTATGGGGGCGGCACCGGGGAGCTGTTTTTT